This is a list of T cell receptor beta chains from one sample in a study of blood T cell repertoires in COVID-19. The data were produced by immunoSEQ multiplex PCR, yet TCRdb's version contains in-frame clones alone and is incomplete. Found here are tens of thousands of clones, 75% to 90% of them singletons; the top ten hold approximately 8.6%. Specimen: peripheral blood. These receptors all stem from a human donor in a cohort sampled during active COVID-19. Each CDR3 is given with its conserved first and last residue. A D gene is named only where the DNA matches it firmly. Not every row has a clone size; where given, it reads once, few, many or a size class.

d_call: TRBD2
j_call: TRBJ2-7
clone_size: -
v_call: TRBV18
cdr3_aa: CASSPASGRHEQYF
cdr3_nt: TGTGCCAGCTCACCAGCTAGCGGGAGGCACGAGCAGTACTTC

d_call: TRBD1
j_call: TRBJ1-2
clone_size: -
v_call: TRBV3-1/TRBV3-2
cdr3_aa: CASSQDIQGFGYTF
cdr3_nt: TGTGCCAGCAGCCAAGATATACAGGGGTTTGGCTACACCTTC

d_call: TRBD2
j_call: TRBJ2-7
clone_size: few
v_call: TRBV19
cdr3_aa: CASSIKREYAYEQYF
cdr3_nt: TGTGCCAGTAGTATAAAGCGGGAGTACGCCTACGAGCAGTACTTC

d_call: -
j_call: TRBJ1-1
clone_size: -
v_call: TRBV7-3
cdr3_aa: CASSPQRDTEAFF
cdr3_nt: TGTGCCAGCAGCCCTCAGCGGGACACTGAAGCTTTCTTT

d_call: -
j_call: TRBJ1-3
clone_size: few
v_call: TRBV5-4
cdr3_aa: CASSSDRLGNTIYF
cdr3_nt: TGTGCCAGCAGCTCAGACAGGCTTGGAAACACCATATATTTT

d_call: TRBD1
j_call: TRBJ1-2
clone_size: -
v_call: TRBV11-2
cdr3_aa: CASTLGQGVYGYTF
cdr3_nt: TGTGCCAGCACCCTGGGACAGGGTGTATATGGCTACACCTTC

d_call: -
j_call: TRBJ1-2
clone_size: -
v_call: TRBV6-2/TRBV6-3
cdr3_aa: CASSPRANYGYTF
cdr3_nt: TGTGCCAGCAGCCCCAGGGCTAACTATGGCTACACCTTC

d_call: TRBD1
j_call: TRBJ2-7
clone_size: -
v_call: TRBV7-2
cdr3_aa: CASSSSGGSYEQYF
cdr3_nt: TGTGCCAGCAGCTCATCAGGGGGCTCCTACGAGCAGTACTTC

d_call: TRBD1
j_call: TRBJ1-2
clone_size: -
v_call: TRBV30
cdr3_aa: CAWSGEQGANYGYTF
cdr3_nt: TGTGCCTGGAGTGGAGAACAGGGGGCGAACTATGGCTACACCTTC

d_call: TRBD2
j_call: TRBJ2-1
clone_size: -
v_call: TRBV27
cdr3_aa: CASSLSASGPPKLSEQFF
cdr3_nt: TGTGCCAGCAGTTTATCGGCTAGCGGTCCCCCAAAGTTGAGTGAGCAGTTCTTC

d_call: -
j_call: TRBJ1-3
clone_size: -
v_call: TRBV29-1
cdr3_aa: CSAIKQQGVSGNTIYF
cdr3_nt: TGCAGCGCCATCAAGCAACAGGGCGTCTCTGGAAACACCATATATTTT

d_call: -
j_call: TRBJ1-1
clone_size: -
v_call: TRBV2
cdr3_aa: CASSQLEAVEAFF
cdr3_nt: TGTGCCAGCAGCCAGCTAGAGGCAGTTGAAGCTTTCTTT

d_call: -
j_call: TRBJ2-3
clone_size: -
v_call: TRBV24-1
cdr3_aa: CATSDTAARTDTQYF
cdr3_nt: TGTGCCACCAGTGATACCGCCGCCAGGACAGATACGCAGTATTTT

d_call: -
j_call: TRBJ2-7
clone_size: few
v_call: TRBV3-1/TRBV3-2
cdr3_aa: CASSLRADEQYF
cdr3_nt: TGTGCCAGCAGCCTCCGAGCGGACGAGCAGTACTTC

d_call: TRBD1
j_call: TRBJ1-1
clone_size: -
v_call: TRBV30
cdr3_aa: CAWTGGWNTEAFF
cdr3_nt: TGTGCCTGGACAGGGGGCTGGAACACTGAAGCTTTCTTT

d_call: -
j_call: TRBJ2-3
clone_size: -
v_call: TRBV5-1
cdr3_aa: CASSPGTINTDTQYF
cdr3_nt: TGCGCCAGCAGCCCCGGGACAATCAACACAGATACGCAGTATTTT

d_call: -
j_call: TRBJ1-5
clone_size: -
v_call: TRBV9
cdr3_aa: CASSVDGNNQPQHF
cdr3_nt: TGTGCCAGCAGCGTGGACGGGAACAATCAGCCCCAGCATTTT

d_call: -
j_call: TRBJ1-2
clone_size: -
v_call: TRBV5-6
cdr3_aa: CASSRGGWRGYTF
cdr3_nt: TGTGCCAGCAGCCGAGGAGGGTGGCGGGGCTACACCTTC

d_call: -
j_call: TRBJ2-3
clone_size: -
v_call: TRBV10-3
cdr3_aa: CAIIETEPGTDTQYF
cdr3_nt: TGTGCCATCATTGAGACAGAGCCGGGCACAGATACGCAGTATTTT

d_call: -
j_call: TRBJ1-1
clone_size: -
v_call: TRBV11-1
cdr3_aa: CASSLYRETEAFF
cdr3_nt: TGTGCCAGCAGCTTATACAGGGAAACTGAAGCTTTCTTT

d_call: TRBD1
j_call: TRBJ1-1
clone_size: -
v_call: TRBV5-4
cdr3_aa: CASSDTGTGVPEAFF
cdr3_nt: TGTGCCAGCAGCGACACCGGGACAGGGGTACCTGAAGCTTTCTTT

d_call: TRBD1
j_call: TRBJ1-1
clone_size: -
v_call: TRBV18
cdr3_aa: CASSSYTGGVVTEAFF
cdr3_nt: TGTGCCAGCTCATCCTATACAGGGGGCGTGGTGACTGAAGCTTTCTTT

d_call: TRBD1
j_call: TRBJ1-5
clone_size: once
v_call: TRBV12-3/TRBV12-4
cdr3_aa: CASSGQGVSPQHF
cdr3_nt: TGTGCCAGCAGCGGACAGGGGGTTTCGCCCCAGCATTTT

d_call: -
j_call: TRBJ1-1
clone_size: -
v_call: TRBV2
cdr3_aa: CASRPGDTEAFF
cdr3_nt: TGTGCCAGCAGACCCGGGGACACTGAAGCTTTCTTT

d_call: -
j_call: TRBJ2-3
clone_size: -
v_call: TRBV11-3
cdr3_aa: CASSSRETDTQYF
cdr3_nt: TGTGCCAGCAGCTCCCGGGAGACAGATACGCAGTATTTT

d_call: TRBD1
j_call: TRBJ2-7
clone_size: -
v_call: TRBV24-1
cdr3_aa: CATSDPGTGVYEQYF
cdr3_nt: TGTGCCACCAGTGATCCCGGGACAGGGGTCTACGAGCAGTACTTC

d_call: TRBD2
j_call: TRBJ2-3
clone_size: -
v_call: TRBV3-1/TRBV3-2
cdr3_aa: CASSHFGLAGEATDTQYF
cdr3_nt: TGTGCCAGCAGCCACTTTGGACTAGCGGGAGAAGCCACAGATACGCAGTATTTT

d_call: TRBD1
j_call: TRBJ2-3
clone_size: -
v_call: TRBV24-1
cdr3_aa: CATSDWGTGSGTDTQYF
cdr3_nt: TGTGCCACCAGTGATTGGGGGACAGGGTCTGGCACAGATACGCAGTATTTT

d_call: -
j_call: TRBJ1-2
clone_size: -
v_call: TRBV5-5
cdr3_aa: CASSSEGYSTGANYGYTF
cdr3_nt: TGTGCCAGCAGCTCCGAGGGGTACTCGACAGGAGCTAACTATGGCTACACCTTC

d_call: -
j_call: TRBJ1-1
clone_size: -
v_call: TRBV5-1
cdr3_aa: CASSLVGGGSAEAFF
cdr3_nt: TGCGCCAGCAGCTTGGTGGGAGGGGGTTCGGCTGAAGCTTTCTTT

d_call: -
j_call: TRBJ2-5
clone_size: -
v_call: TRBV11-3
cdr3_aa: CASSSGGRQETQYF
cdr3_nt: TGTGCCAGCAGCTCTGGCGGGCGCCAAGAGACCCAGTACTTC

d_call: -
j_call: TRBJ2-7
clone_size: -
v_call: TRBV4-3
cdr3_aa: CASSQDRIGQGEYEQYF
cdr3_nt: TGCGCCAGCAGCCAAGATCGCATCGGCCAGGGTGAGTACGAGCAGTACTTC

d_call: -
j_call: TRBJ1-3
clone_size: -
v_call: TRBV7-2
cdr3_aa: CASSLGGFSGNTIYF
cdr3_nt: TGTGCCAGCAGCTTAGGAGGATTCTCTGGAAACACCATATATTTT

d_call: TRBD1
j_call: TRBJ1-5
clone_size: -
v_call: TRBV10-3
cdr3_aa: CAIRGQGDQPQHF
cdr3_nt: TGTGCCATCAGAGGACAGGGCGATCAGCCCCAGCATTTT

d_call: TRBD1
j_call: TRBJ2-7
clone_size: -
v_call: TRBV14
cdr3_aa: CASSQTGTGAVNYEQYF
cdr3_nt: TGTGCCAGCAGCCAAACCGGGACAGGGGCCGTGAACTACGAGCAGTACTTC

d_call: -
j_call: TRBJ1-5
clone_size: -
v_call: TRBV2
cdr3_aa: CASRVQGSQPQHF
cdr3_nt: TGTGCCAGCAGGGTACAGGGAAGCCAGCCCCAGCATTTT

d_call: TRBD1
j_call: TRBJ1-5
clone_size: -
v_call: TRBV18
cdr3_aa: CASSADRVSNQPQHF
cdr3_nt: TGTGCCAGCTCCGCAGACAGGGTCAGCAATCAGCCCCAGCATTTT

d_call: -
j_call: TRBJ1-2
clone_size: -
v_call: TRBV5-4
cdr3_aa: CASSSPWGGRTGYTF
cdr3_nt: TGTGCCAGCAGCTCCCCTTGGGGGGGGAGAACTGGCTACACCTTC

d_call: TRBD2
j_call: TRBJ2-5
clone_size: -
v_call: TRBV12-3/TRBV12-4
cdr3_aa: CASSWGLAGTQYF
cdr3_nt: TGTGCCAGCAGCTGGGGACTAGCGGGGACCCAGTACTTC

d_call: -
j_call: TRBJ1-1
clone_size: -
v_call: TRBV7-2
cdr3_aa: CASSLGQNTEAFF
cdr3_nt: TGTGCCAGCAGCTTAGGACAGAACACTGAAGCTTTCTTT

d_call: TRBD1
j_call: TRBJ2-7
clone_size: -
v_call: TRBV5-6
cdr3_aa: CASRGDRGRSYEQYF
cdr3_nt: TGTGCCAGCAGGGGGGACAGGGGGCGGTCCTACGAGCAGTACTTC

d_call: TRBD1
j_call: TRBJ2-3
clone_size: -
v_call: TRBV7-9
cdr3_aa: CASSLGLQGSTDTQYF
cdr3_nt: TGTGCCAGCAGCTTAGGTCTACAGGGGAGCACAGATACGCAGTATTTT

d_call: -
j_call: TRBJ1-6
clone_size: -
v_call: TRBV9
cdr3_aa: CASSVEARGNSPLHF
cdr3_nt: TGTGCCAGCAGCGTAGAGGCCAGAGGAAATTCACCCCTCCACTTT

d_call: TRBD1
j_call: TRBJ1-6
clone_size: -
v_call: TRBV30
cdr3_aa: CAWSADRGYNSPLHF
cdr3_nt: TGTGCCTGGAGTGCGGACAGGGGATATAATTCACCCCTCCACTTT

d_call: TRBD1
j_call: TRBJ2-1
clone_size: -
v_call: TRBV3-1/TRBV3-2
cdr3_aa: CASSLRDRLKQFF
cdr3_nt: TGTGCCAGCAGTCTTAGGGACAGGCTGAAGCAGTTCTTC

d_call: -
j_call: TRBJ2-7
clone_size: once
v_call: TRBV5-6
cdr3_aa: CASSLGGTFAYEQYF
cdr3_nt: TGTGCCAGCAGCTTGGGCGGGACCTTCGCCTACGAGCAGTACTTC

d_call: -
j_call: TRBJ2-2
clone_size: -
v_call: TRBV19
cdr3_aa: CASRYSEKNTGELFF
cdr3_nt: TGTGCCAGTAGGTATAGCGAGAAGAACACCGGGGAGCTGTTTTTT

d_call: TRBD1
j_call: TRBJ1-2
clone_size: -
v_call: TRBV5-6
cdr3_aa: CASSGDRGNYGYTF
cdr3_nt: TGTGCCAGCAGTGGTGACAGGGGTAACTATGGCTACACCTTC

d_call: -
j_call: TRBJ1-2
clone_size: -
v_call: TRBV29-1
cdr3_aa: CSVDLAAGEVVGGYTF
cdr3_nt: TGCAGCGTTGATTTGGCGGCAGGGGAAGTAGTGGGAGGCTACACCTTC